This T cell receptor (delta chain) was captured by sequencing in a study of Vδ1+ human thymocytes. This clone was counted a few times. The antigen is unknown. This CDR3 contains 16 residues. V was shortened by 5 bases and J by 3 bases, with 19 bases between the two germline ends. Germline CDR1 reads TSWWSYY; CDR2 reads QGS. RNA was extracted from the cells and then reverse transcribed. Pooled V-gene forward primers with one constant-region reverse primer generated the CDR3 amplicons by multiplex PCR. TCRdb repeated clone calling on the multiplex PCR reads with CATT. This sample has more than 50,000 delta-chain clones; about 15% occur once, and the top ten carry approximately 0.4%. Regarding the study as a whole: Highly polyclonal TRG and TRD repertoires with Gaussian CDR3 length distributions appeared in thymus.

Sequencing input: Vdelta1+ gamma-delta thymocytes from the thymus. Subset reported: FACS-sorted CD3+ TCRalphabeta- TCRVdelta1+ TCRVdelta2- thymocytes. This receptor was identified in a girl under three years old who had congenital heart surgery. The chain combines TRDV1 with TRDJ1, with D perhaps matching TRDD3 (6 bases). Here the CDR3 DNA reads TGTGCTCTTGGGCACGGCCGGGGATGGGTTGCCGATAAACTCATCTTT. This codes for CALGHGRGWVADKLIF.